The 19 T cell receptor beta chains in this list originate from one sample, sequenced in a study of CD8 T cells in Susac syndrome (dated by TCRdb to about 2019). The library was prepared using the immunoSEQ multiplex PCR assay. RNA was extracted with the RNeasy kit and roughly 0.45 to 1 ug was reverse transcribed using random hexamers. TCRdb cleaned the public reads at Q25 with fastp, built clones with MiXCR and kept in-frame beta chains. A single entry per CDR3 protein holds the most common genes and DNA from its merged rows. In all, the sample holds about 140,000 distinct CDR3 sequences, and more than 85% of those were seen once. The ten largest clones add up to roughly 0.14% of the sample. The sample taken for sequencing was CD4+ T cells from PBMCs. These receptors originate from a human donor with Susac syndrome.

This clonotype showed up just once. The rearrangement links TRBV14 to TRBJ1-6; 8 positions match TRBD1. The CDR3 has 17 amino acids. V was pared by 0 bases and J by 7 bases, with 8 bases of the junction left unmatched. Germline V CDR1 and CDR2: SGHDN, FVKESK. CDR3 in amino acids: CASSQEPWTGLNSPLHF. Here the CDR3 DNA reads TGTGCCAGCAGCCAAGAACCCTGGACAGGGCTAAATTCACCCCTCCACTTT.

The CDR3 DNA reads as TGTGCCAGCAGCACCCAGTGGAGCGGGGGACTACGGGAGACCCAGTACTTC. Translating it yields CASSTQWSGGLRETQYF. This sequence joins TRBV7-9 and TRBJ2-5; 8 bases fit TRBD2. This CDR3 has 17 residues. Germline CDR1 is SEHNR and CDR2 is FQNEAQ (reference sequence). Trimming at V came to 5 bases and at J to 5 bases, leaving 16 bases not matched to a gene. The full variable domain, rest sourced from reference TRBV7-9 and TRBJ2-5, is DTGVSQNPRHKITKRGQNVTFRCDPISEHNRLYWYRQTLGQGPEFLTYFQNEAQLEKSRLLSDRFSAERPKGSFSTLEIQRTEQGDSAMYLCASSTQWSGGLRETQYFGPGTRLLVL.

J is TRBJ1-2 and V is TRBV15; D gene unclear. The CDR3 runs 14 residues. The germline V gene has CDR1 LNHNV and CDR2 YYDKDF (reference sequence). Between the trimmed V and J ends, which lost 2 bases and 3 bases, there was a span of 10 bases. CDR3 sequence reads: CATSRRVVDYGYTF. CDR3 nucleotide sequence: TGTGCCACCAGCAGAAGGGTTGTAGACTATGGCTACACCTTC.

The chain has TRBV5-1 and TRBJ2-5; 7 bases match TRBD1. V was pared by 1 base and J by 4 bases, with 4 bases of the junction left unmatched. Germline loops: CDR1 SGHRS, CDR2 YFSETQ. The CDR3 totals 14 residues. CDR3 amino acids: CASSLSGQAETQYF. The CDR3 region has the DNA TGCGCCAGCAGCTTGAGTGGACAGGCAGAGACCCAGTACTTC.

The CDR3, as DNA: TGCGCCAGCAGCACGGACACAACCACCTACAATGAGCAGTTCTTC. It is translated as CASSTDTTTYNEQFF. The chain couples TRBV5-1 to TRBJ2-1; a weak D match, TRBD1 (5 bases). Germline loops: CDR1 SGHRS, CDR2 YFSETQ. The CDR3 spans 15 residues. V was clipped by 4 bases and J by 2 bases, with 13 bases between them.

The chain joins TRBV10-3 to TRBJ1-4; D is perhaps TRBD1 (6 bases). This CDR3 comprises 13 residues. V lost 3 bases and J lost 8, with 10 bases in between. The germline V gene encodes CDR1 ENHRY and CDR2 SYGVKD. In nucleotides, the CDR3 is TGTGCCATCAGTGATACAGGGATAGAAAAACTGTTTTTT. Translation: CAISDTGIEKLFF.

V usage is TRBV20-1 and J usage is TRBJ1-2; perhaps TRBD1 as D (5 bases). V was clipped by 5 bases and J by 8 bases, with 15 bases between them. Germline V gene lookup returns CDR1 DFQATT and CDR2 SNEGSKA (reference sequence). This CDR3 spans 12 amino acids. The chain's CDR3 is CSARGDLGGYTF. CDR3 DNA sequence: TGCAGTGCTCGAGGGGACCTCGGGGGCTACACCTTC.

This rearrangement joins TRBV28 to TRBJ1-6, with D unclear. Germline lookup yields CDR1 MDHEN and CDR2 SYDVKM. The CDR3 is made up of 12 amino acids. V lost 6 bases and J lost 10, with 10 bases in between. The CDR3, as DNA: TGTGCCAGCAGGGTTGGAGCCTCACCCCTCCACTTT. It is translated as CASRVGASPLHF.

The chain recombines TRBV30 with TRBJ1-4; maybe TRBD1 (6 bases). The CDR3 length is 14 residues. The V gene's germline CDR1 is GTSNPN and CDR2 SVGIG (reference sequence). Trimming removed 0 bases at V and 6 bases at J, with 11 bases between. CDR3 residues: CAWSVGGADEKLFF. Written as DNA, the CDR3 is TGTGCCTGGAGTGTAGGGGGGGCCGATGAAAAACTGTTTTTT.

CDR3 coding DNA: TGTGCCAGCAGCCCCAGAACGAACTATGGCTACACCTTC. This gives the protein CASSPRTNYGYTF. The V call is TRBV11-1, the J call TRBJ1-2, with D uncertain. The V gene lost 5 bases and the J gene lost 2 bases, with 9 bases spanning the gap. This CDR3 is built from 13 residues. Per the germline V gene, CDR1 is SGHAT and CDR2 is FQDESV (reference sequence).

J is TRBJ1-6 and V is TRBV18, with TRBD1 as a possible D gene (5 bases). The CDR3 is 16 amino acids. Per germline, CDR1 KGHSH and CDR2 LQKENI. V was pared by 4 bases and J by 6 bases, with 16 bases between. The CDR3 here is CASSRPRDGINSPLHF. The DNA of the CDR3 is TGTGCCAGCTCACGCCCTCGGGACGGTATTAATTCACCCCTCCACTTT.

The chain recombines TRBV29-1 with TRBJ1-5; D is ambiguous. The V end was cut by 4 bases, the J end by 2 bases, with 12 bases between. The length of the CDR3 is 14 residues. Germline CDR1 is SQVTM and CDR2 is ANQGSEA. In DNA form, the CDR3 reads TGCAGCGTTGGTCAATCCGGGGGCAATCAGCCCCAGCATTTT. Translation: CSVGQSGGNQPQHF.

The chain couples TRBV5-4 to TRBJ2-5, with D unclear. Germline CDR1 SGHNT, CDR2 YYREEE (reference sequence). Trimming took off 4 bases at V and 5 bases at J, with 15 bases between the two ends. The CDR3 extends over 14 amino acids. The CDR3, as DNA: TGTGCCAGCAGCCCCATGCCCACGGAGGAGACCCAGTACTTC. Amino acid sequence: CASSPMPTEETQYF.

This chain joins TRBV3-1 and TRBJ2-1, with D perhaps matching TRBD2 (6 bases). Trimming cost V 2 bases and J 2 bases, with 16 bases left between them. There are 17 residues in the CDR3. Germline values: CDR1 LGHDT, CDR2 YNNKEL (reference sequence). The CDR3 bases are TGTGCCAGCAGCCAATCGGCGGGAAGACTGACCTACAATGAGCAGTTCTTC. Translation gives CASSQSAGRLTYNEQFF.

This chain connects TRBV3-1 to TRBJ1-1, with D maybe TRBD1 (6 bases). This CDR3 has 13 amino acids. The V gene lost 4 bases and the J gene lost 4 bases, with 10 bases spanning the gap. Germline-derived CDR1 and CDR2 are LGHDT and YNNKEL (reference sequence). The CDR3 DNA sequence: TGTGCCAGCAGCCGCAGGGGAGTCACTGAAGCTTTCTTT. Translating gives CASSRRGVTEAFF.

The chain's CDR3 is CSADTRGSGYTF. In DNA, the CDR3 is TGCAGTGCCGATACCCGGGGAAGCGGCTACACCTTC. The V call is TRBV20-1, the J call TRBJ1-2; no clear D gene. V lost 6 bases and J 8 bases, leaving 16 bases between the germline ends. This CDR3 is 12 amino acids long. The V gene's germline CDR1 is DFQATT and CDR2 SNEGSKA (reference sequence).

The J gene is TRBJ1-2, the V gene TRBV20-1, with D tentatively TRBD1 (6 bases). The CDR3 consists of 17 residues. V was cut by 1 base and J by 0 bases, with 18 bases left in between. Germline V gives CDR1 DFQATT, CDR2 SNEGSKA (reference sequence). The CDR3 bases are TGCAGTGCTAGAGTGCAGGGGCTTCGGGGTTCTAACTATGGCTACACCTTC. Protein product: CSARVQGLRGSNYGYTF.

V usage is TRBV30 and J usage is TRBJ2-7; D not certain. Trimming pared 5 bases from V and 0 bases from J, leaving 17 bases between. The CDR3 loop spans 15 amino acids. Germline V gives CDR1 GTSNPN, CDR2 SVGIG (reference sequence). CDR3 sequence reads: CAWAPPGRRSYEQYF. CDR3 DNA sequence: TGTGCCTGGGCCCCCCCCGGCAGGCGCTCCTACGAGCAGTACTTC.

V is TRBV5-1 and J is TRBJ2-3; D uncertain. Trimming left V 4 bases short and J 2 bases short, with 20 bases between. The CDR3 runs 17 residues. The V gene's germline CDR1 is SGHRS and CDR2 YFSETQ. CDR3 residues: CASSKEIGPLPTDTQYF. CDR3 sequence (DNA): TGCGCCAGCAGCAAGGAGATCGGACCACTACCCACAGATACGCAGTATTTT.